The rows below give T cell receptor beta chains drawn from one sample of a study of blood T cell repertoires in COVID-19. Generated by immunoSEQ multiplex PCR, the TCRdb table keeps only in-frame clones and is missing some. This table holds some 150,000 clones, around 90% found once. The sequencing sample was made of peripheral blood. Receptors were obtained from a human donor in a cohort sampled during active COVID-19. Both conserved end residues are part of each CDR3. The D gene is left open where the match is weak. Size values are once, few and many counts, or a class for expanded clones, and some rows have none.

.	TRBD1	TRBV7-3	TRBJ1-6	CASSSDMTGNSPLHF	TGTGCCAGCAGCTCAGATATGACAGGGAATTCACCCCTCCACTTT
.	.	TRBV3-1/TRBV3-2	TRBJ2-7	CASSPAGHYEQYF	TGTGCCAGCAGCCCCGCAGGGCACTACGAGCAGTACTTC
.	TRBD2	TRBV9	TRBJ2-7	CASSVSGSGGRYEQYF	TGTGCCAGCAGCGTAAGTGGAAGCGGGGGGCGTTACGAGCAGTACTTC
.	TRBD1	TRBV11-2	TRBJ2-7	CASSRNDRALMEQYF	TGTGCCAGCAGCAGAAACGACAGGGCCCTTATGGAGCAGTACTTC
.	.	TRBV10-2	TRBJ1-1	CASMGGWGMNTEAFF	TGCGCCAGCATGGGAGGGTGGGGGATGAACACTGAAGCTTTCTTT
.	.	TRBV7-3	TRBJ2-3	CASSFTSSPTDTQYF	TGTGCCAGCAGCTTTACTTCCTCCCCCACAGATACGCAGTATTTT
.	.	TRBV7-6	TRBJ1-3	CASSKSPSGNTIYF	TGTGCCAGCAGCAAAAGCCCCTCTGGAAACACCATATATTTT
.	.	TRBV6-5	TRBJ1-5	CASTDSYLQPQHF	TGTGCCAGCACGGACAGCTACCTTCAGCCCCAGCATTTT
once	.	TRBV15	TRBJ1-4	CATSRSHQGWVGEKLFF	TGTGCCACCAGCAGATCACACCAGGGGTGGGTTGGTGAAAAACTGTTTTTT
once	.	TRBV24-1	TRBJ2-2	CATQAAGNTGELFF	TGTGCCACCCAGGCCGCGGGAAATACCGGGGAGCTGTTTTTT
.	.	TRBV7-6	TRBJ2-7	CASSLGQFYEQYF	TGTGCCAGCAGCTTAGGTCAGTTCTACGAGCAGTACTTC
.	.	TRBV29-1	TRBJ2-2	CSVDQGGGELFF	TGCAGCGTTGACCAGGGTGGCGGGGAGCTGTTTTTT